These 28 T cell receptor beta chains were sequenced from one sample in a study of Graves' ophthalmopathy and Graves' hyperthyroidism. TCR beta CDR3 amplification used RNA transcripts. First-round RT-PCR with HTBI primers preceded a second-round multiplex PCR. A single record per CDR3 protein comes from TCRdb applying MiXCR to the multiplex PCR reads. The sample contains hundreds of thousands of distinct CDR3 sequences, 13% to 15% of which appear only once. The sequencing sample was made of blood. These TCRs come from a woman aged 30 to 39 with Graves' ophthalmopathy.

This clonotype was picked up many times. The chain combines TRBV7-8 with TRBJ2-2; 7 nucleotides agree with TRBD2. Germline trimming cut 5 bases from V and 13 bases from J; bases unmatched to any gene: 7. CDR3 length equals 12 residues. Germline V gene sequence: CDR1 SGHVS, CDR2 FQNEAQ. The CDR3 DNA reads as TGTGCCAGCAGCCCCGGGGGGTGGGCGCTGTTTTTT. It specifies CASSPGGWALFF. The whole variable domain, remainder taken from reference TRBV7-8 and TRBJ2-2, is GAGVSQSPRYKVAKRGQDVALRCDPISGHVSLFWYQQALGQGPEFLTYFQNEAQLDKSGLPSDRFFAERPEGSVSTLKIQRTQQEDSAVYLCASSPGGWALFFGEGSRLTVL.

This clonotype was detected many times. The CDR3 region has the DNA TGTGCCAGCAGCATTAGCGGGAGAAGTTACGAGCAGTACTTC. Protein product: CASSISGRSYEQYF. The chain joins TRBV7-2 to TRBJ2-7, with TRBD2 matching over 9 bases. Trimming at V came to 5 bases and at J to 4 bases, leaving 6 bases not matched to a gene. The CDR3 consists of 14 residues. Germline CDR1 reads SGHTA; CDR2 reads FQGNSA.

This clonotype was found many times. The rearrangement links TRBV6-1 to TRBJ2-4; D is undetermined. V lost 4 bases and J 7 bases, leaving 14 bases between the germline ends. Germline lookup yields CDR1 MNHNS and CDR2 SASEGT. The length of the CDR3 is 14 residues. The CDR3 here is CASSATGGGNIQYF. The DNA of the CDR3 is TGTGCCAGCAGTGCCACCGGCGGTGGGAACATTCAGTACTTC.

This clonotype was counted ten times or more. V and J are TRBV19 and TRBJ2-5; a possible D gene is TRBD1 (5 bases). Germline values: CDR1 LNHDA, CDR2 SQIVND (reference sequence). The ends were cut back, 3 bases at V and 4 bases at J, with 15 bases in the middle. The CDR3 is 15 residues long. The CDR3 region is CASSINRLQGETQYF. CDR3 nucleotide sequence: TGTGCCAGTAGTATTAACCGGCTGCAGGGAGAGACCCAGTACTTC. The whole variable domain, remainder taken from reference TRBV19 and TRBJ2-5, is DGGITQSPKYLFRKEGQNVTLSCEQNLNHDAMYWYRQDPGQGLRLIYYSQIVNDFQKGDIAEGYSVSREKKESFPLTVTSAQKNPTAFYLCASSINRLQGETQYFGPGTRLLVL.

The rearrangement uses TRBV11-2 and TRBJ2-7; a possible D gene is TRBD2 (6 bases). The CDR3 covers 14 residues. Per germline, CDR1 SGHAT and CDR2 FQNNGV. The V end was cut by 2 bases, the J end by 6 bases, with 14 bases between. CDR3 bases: TGTGCCAGCAGCTTACCTCGGGAGTCATCCGAGCAGTACTTC. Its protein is CASSLPRESSEQYF.

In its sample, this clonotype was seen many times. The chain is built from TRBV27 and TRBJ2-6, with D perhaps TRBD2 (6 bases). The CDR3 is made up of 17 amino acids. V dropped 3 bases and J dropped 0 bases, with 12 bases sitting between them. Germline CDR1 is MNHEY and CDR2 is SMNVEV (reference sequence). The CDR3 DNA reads TGTGCCAGCAGTTTCGGGGGATTGGGCTCTGGGGCCAACGTCCTGACTTTC. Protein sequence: CASSFGGLGSGANVLTF. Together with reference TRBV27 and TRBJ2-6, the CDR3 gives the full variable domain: EAQVTQNPRYLITVTGKKLTVTCSQNMNHEYMSWYRQDPGLGLRQIYYSMNVEVTDKGDVPEGYKVSRKEKRNFPLILESPSPNQTSLYFCASSFGGLGSGANVLTFGAGSRLTVL.

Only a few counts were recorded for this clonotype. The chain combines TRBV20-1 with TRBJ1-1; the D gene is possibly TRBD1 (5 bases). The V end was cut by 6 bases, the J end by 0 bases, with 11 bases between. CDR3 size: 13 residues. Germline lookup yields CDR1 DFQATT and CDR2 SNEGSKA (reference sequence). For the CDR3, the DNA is TGCAGTGCCCCGGGACCGTTGAACACTGAAGCTTTCTTT. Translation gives CSAPGPLNTEAFF.

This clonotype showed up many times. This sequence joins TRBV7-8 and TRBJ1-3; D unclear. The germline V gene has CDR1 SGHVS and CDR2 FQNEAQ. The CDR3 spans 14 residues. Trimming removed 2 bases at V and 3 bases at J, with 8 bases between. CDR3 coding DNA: TGTGCCAGCAGCTTAACCCAAAATGGAAACACCATATATTTT. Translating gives CASSLTQNGNTIYF.

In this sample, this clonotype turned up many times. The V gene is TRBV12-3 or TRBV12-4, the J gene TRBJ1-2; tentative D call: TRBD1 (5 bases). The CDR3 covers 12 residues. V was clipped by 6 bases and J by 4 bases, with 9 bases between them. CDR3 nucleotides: TGTGCCAGCAGCCGACAGACCTATGGCTACACCTTC. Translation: CASSRQTYGYTF.

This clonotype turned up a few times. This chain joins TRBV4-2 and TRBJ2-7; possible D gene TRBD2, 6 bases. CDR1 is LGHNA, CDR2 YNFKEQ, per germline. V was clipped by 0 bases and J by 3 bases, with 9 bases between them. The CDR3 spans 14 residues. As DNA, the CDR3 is TGTGCCAGCAGCCAAGAACGGGGGATCTACGAGCAGTACTTC. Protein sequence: CASSQERGIYEQYF.

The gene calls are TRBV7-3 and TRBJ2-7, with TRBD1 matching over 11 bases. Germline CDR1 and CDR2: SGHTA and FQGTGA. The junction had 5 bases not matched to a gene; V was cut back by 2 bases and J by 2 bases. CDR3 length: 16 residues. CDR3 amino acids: CASSLDGTGGTYEQYF. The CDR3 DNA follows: TGTGCCAGCAGCTTAGACGGGACAGGGGGAACCTACGAGCAGTACTTC.

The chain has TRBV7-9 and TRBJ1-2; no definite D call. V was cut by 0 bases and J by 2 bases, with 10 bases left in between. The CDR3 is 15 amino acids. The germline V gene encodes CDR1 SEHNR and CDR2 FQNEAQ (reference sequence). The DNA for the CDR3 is TGTGCCAGCAGCTTAGCGCTGGGAGGAAACTATGGCTACACCTTC. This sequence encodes CASSLALGGNYGYTF.

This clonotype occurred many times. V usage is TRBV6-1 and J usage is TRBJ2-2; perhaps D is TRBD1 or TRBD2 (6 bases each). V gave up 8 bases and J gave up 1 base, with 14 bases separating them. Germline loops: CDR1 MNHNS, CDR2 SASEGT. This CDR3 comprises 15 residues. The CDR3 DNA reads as TGTGCCAGCTGGGGGGCGGCGGTGAACACCGGGGAGCTGTTTTTT. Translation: CASWGAAVNTGELFF.

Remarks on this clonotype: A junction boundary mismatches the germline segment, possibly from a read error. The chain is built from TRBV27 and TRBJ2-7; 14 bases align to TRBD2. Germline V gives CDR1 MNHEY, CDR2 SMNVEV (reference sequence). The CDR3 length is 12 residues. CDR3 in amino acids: CASSGGLAGVIF. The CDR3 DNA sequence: TGTGCCAGCAGTGGGGGACTAGCGGGAGTCATATTC.

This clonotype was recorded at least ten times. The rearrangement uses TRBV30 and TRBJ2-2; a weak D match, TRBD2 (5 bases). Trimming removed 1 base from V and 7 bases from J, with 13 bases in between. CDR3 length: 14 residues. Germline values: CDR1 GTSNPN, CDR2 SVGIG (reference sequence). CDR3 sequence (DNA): TGTGCCTGGAGTGAAAATTATAGCGACGGGGAGCTGTTTTTT. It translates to CAWSENYSDGELFF.

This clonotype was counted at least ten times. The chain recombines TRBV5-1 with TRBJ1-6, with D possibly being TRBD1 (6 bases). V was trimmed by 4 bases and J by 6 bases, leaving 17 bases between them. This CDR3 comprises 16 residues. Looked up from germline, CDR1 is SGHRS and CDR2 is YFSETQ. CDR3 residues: CASSMTWDTTNSPLHF. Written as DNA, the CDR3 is TGCGCCAGCAGCATGACCTGGGACACTACTAATTCACCCCTCCACTTT.

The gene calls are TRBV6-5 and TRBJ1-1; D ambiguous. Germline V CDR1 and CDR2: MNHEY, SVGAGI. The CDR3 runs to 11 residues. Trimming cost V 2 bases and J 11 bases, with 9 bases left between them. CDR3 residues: CASSYLGRAFF. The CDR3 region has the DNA TGTGCCAGCAGTTACCTAGGGCGGGCTTTCTTT.

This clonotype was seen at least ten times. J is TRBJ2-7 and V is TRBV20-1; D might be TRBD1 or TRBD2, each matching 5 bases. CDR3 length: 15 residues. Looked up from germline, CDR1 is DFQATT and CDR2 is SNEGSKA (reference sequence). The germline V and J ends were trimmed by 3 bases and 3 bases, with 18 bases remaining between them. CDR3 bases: TGCAGTGCTAGTGCAAAGGGACGGGGATTCTACGAGCAGTACTTC. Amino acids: CSASAKGRGFYEQYF.

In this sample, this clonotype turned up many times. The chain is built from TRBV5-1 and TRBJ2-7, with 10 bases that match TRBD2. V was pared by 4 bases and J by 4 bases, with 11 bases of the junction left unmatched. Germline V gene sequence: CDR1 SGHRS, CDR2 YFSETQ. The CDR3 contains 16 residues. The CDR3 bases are TGCGCCAGCAGCCCCTCCCTCTCTAGCGGGGGTTACGAGCAGTACTTC. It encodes CASSPSLSSGGYEQYF. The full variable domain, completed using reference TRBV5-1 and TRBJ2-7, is KAGVTQTPRYLIKTRGQQVTLSCSPISGHRSVSWYQQTPGQGLQFLFEYFSETQRNKGNFPGRFSGRQFSNSRSEMNVSTLELGDSALYLCASSPSLSSGGYEQYFGPGTRLTVT.

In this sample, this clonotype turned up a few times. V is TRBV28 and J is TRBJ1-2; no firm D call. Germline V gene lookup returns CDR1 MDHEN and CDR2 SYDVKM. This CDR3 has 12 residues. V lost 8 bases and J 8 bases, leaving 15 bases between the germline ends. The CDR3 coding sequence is TGTGCCAGCGCATATCCAATTGGGGGCTACACCTTC. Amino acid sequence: CASAYPIGGYTF.

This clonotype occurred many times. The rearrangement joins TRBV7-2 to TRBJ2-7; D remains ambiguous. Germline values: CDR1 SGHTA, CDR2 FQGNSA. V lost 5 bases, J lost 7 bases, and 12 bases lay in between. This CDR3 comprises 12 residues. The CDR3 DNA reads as TGTGCCAGCAGCCTCTCTGATCAAGAGCAGTACTTC. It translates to CASSLSDQEQYF. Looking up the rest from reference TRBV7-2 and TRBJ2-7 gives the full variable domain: GAGVSQSPSNKVTEKGKDVELRCDPISGHTALYWYRQSLGQGLEFLIYFQGNSAPDKSGLPSDRFSAERTGGSVSTLTIQRTQQEDSAVYLCASSLSDQEQYFGPGTRLTVT.

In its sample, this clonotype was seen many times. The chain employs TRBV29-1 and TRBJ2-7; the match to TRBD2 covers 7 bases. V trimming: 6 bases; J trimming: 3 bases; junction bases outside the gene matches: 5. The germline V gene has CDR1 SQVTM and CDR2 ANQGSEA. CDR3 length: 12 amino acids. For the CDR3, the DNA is TGCAGCGTCCGGGACTACCTCTACGAGCAGTACTTC. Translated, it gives CSVRDYLYEQYF.

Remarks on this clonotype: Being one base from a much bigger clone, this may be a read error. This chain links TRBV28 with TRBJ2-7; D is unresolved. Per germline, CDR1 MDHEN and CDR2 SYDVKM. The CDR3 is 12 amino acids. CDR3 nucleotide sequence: TGTTCCAGCAGTTTCCTCTCGGGCGAGCAGTACTTC. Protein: CSSSFLSGEQYF.

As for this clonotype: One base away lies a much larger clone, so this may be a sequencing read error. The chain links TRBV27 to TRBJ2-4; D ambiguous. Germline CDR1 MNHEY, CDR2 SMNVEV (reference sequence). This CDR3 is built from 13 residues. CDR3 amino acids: CASSLYTKNVQYF. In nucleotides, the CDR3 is TGTGCCAGCAGTTTATATACCAAAAACGTTCAGTACTTC.

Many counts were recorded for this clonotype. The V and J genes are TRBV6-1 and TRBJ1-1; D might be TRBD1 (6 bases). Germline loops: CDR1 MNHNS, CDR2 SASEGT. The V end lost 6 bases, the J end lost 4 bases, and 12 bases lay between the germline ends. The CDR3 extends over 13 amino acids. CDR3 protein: CASRWEGGTEAFF. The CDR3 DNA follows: TGTGCCAGCAGGTGGGAAGGGGGCACTGAAGCTTTCTTT.

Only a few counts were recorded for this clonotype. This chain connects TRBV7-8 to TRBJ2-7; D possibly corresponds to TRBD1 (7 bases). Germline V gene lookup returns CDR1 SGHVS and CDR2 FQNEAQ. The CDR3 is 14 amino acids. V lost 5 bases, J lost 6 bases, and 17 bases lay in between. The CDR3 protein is CASSPGGLGGEQYF. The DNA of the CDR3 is TGTGCCAGCAGCCCAGGGGGACTCGGGGGCGAGCAGTACTTC.

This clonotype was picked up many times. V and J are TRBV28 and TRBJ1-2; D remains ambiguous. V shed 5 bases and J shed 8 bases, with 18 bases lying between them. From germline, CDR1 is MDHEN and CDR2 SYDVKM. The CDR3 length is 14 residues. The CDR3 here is CASSVGLTGGGYTF. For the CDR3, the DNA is TGTGCCAGCAGTGTCGGTCTAACGGGCGGAGGCTACACCTTC.

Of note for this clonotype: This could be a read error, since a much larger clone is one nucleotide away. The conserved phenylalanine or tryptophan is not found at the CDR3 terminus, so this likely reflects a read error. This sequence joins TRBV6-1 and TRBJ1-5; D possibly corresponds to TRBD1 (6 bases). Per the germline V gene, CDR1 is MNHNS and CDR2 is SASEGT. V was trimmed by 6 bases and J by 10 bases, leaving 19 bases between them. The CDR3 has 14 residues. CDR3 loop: CASSRDNKGRPQHL. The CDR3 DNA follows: TGTGCCAGCAGCCGGGACAACAAGGGACGACCCCAGCATTTG.